This TCR beta chain stems from a study of cytomegalovirus exposure and HLA in healthy donors. As for this clone: Its target is unknown.

Regarding the study as a whole: Productive rates of about 90% or about 30% were seen for most TCR beta V segments in an earlier analysis. As confirmed in vitro, a few CMV-associated chains were specific for CMV antigens. The likely explanation for a cluster of highly shared sequence variants was sequencing artifact.

PCR involved 60 Vbeta and 13 Jbeta primers. Clones were sequenced by immunoSEQ multiplex PCR, and TCRdb holds only the in-frame ones, with some missing. The sample yields 110,000 to 150,000 clones, roughly 75% seen once. Germline CDR1 is SGDLS and CDR2 is YYNGEE. The trim removed 0 bases at V and 5 bases at J, leaving 3 bases unmatched. The CDR3 covers 14 residues. The chain recombines TRBV9 with TRBJ2-5, with 8 nucleotides matching TRBD2. This clonotype originated in a female donor in good health and CMV-seronegative. Input material: PBMCs. The CDR3 protein is CASSVGAGAETQYF. The CDR3 coding sequence is TGTGCCAGCAGCGTAGGAGCGGGAGCGGAGACCCAGTACTTC.